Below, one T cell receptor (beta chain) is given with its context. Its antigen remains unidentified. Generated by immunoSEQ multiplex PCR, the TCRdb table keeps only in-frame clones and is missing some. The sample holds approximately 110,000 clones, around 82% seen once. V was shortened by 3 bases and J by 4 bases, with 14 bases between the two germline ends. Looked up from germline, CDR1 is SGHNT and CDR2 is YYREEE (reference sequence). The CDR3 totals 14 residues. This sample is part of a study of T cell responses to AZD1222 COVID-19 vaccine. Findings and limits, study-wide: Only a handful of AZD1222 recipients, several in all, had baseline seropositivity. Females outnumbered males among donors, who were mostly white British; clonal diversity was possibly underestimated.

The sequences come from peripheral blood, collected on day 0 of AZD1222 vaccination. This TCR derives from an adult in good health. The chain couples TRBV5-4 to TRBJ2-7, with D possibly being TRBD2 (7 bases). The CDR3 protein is CASSSKGGVYEQYF. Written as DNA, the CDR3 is TGTGCCAGCAGCTCTAAAGGGGGGGTTTACGAGCAGTACTTC. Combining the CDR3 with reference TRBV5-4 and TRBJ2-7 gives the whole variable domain ETGVTQSPTHLIKTRGQQVTLRCSSQSGHNTVSWYQQALGQGPQFIFQYYREEENGRGNFPPRFSGLQFPNYSSELNVNALELDDSALYLCASSSKGGVYEQYFGPGTRLTVT.